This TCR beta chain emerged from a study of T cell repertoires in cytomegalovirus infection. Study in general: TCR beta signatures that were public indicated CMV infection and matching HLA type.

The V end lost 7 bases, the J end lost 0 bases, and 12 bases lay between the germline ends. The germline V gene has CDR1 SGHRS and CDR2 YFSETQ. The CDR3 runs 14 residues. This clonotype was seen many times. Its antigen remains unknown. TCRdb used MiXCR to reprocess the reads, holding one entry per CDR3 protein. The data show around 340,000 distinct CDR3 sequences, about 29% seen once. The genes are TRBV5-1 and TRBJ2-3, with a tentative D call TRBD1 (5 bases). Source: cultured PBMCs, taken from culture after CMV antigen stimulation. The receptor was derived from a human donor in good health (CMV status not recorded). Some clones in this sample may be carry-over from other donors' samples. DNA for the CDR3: TGCGCCAGCCGTCAAGGGGCTAGCACAGATACGCAGTATTTT. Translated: CASRQGASTDTQYF. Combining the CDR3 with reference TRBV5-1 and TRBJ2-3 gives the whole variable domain KAGVTQTPRYLIKTRGQQVTLSCSPISGHRSVSWYQQTPGQGLQFLFEYFSETQRNKGNFPGRFSGRQFSNSRSEMNVSTLELGDSALYLCASRQGASTDTQYFGPGTRLTVL.